Below are 10 T cell receptor beta chains sequenced from a single sample in a study of blood T cells in healthy people across ages. Through a sample-barcoded 5' primer and a J-beta primer mix, a second PCR was run for about 7 to 12 cycles. TCRdb reprocessed the 5' RACE reads with MiXCR, giving one entry per CDR3 protein. The table has some 1.5 million distinct CDR3 sequences, roughly two fifths seen once. Source material: blood. Source of these receptors: a woman aged 18-35 years in good health.

The gene calls are TRBV7-2 and TRBJ2-3; D uncertain. The germline V and J ends were trimmed by 3 bases and 7 bases, with 5 bases remaining between them. Germline assignment: CDR1 SGHTA and CDR2 FQGNSA. CDR3 length: 11 amino acids. CDR3 coding DNA: TGTGCCAGCAGCTTCATATATACGCAGTATTTT. Translation: CASSFIYTQYF.

The chain carries TRBV5-1 and TRBJ2-3; D may be TRBD1 or TRBD2 (5 bases each). Germline-derived CDR1 and CDR2 are SGHRS and YFSETQ. V lost 4 bases, J lost 6 bases, and 15 bases lay in between. The CDR3 has 14 residues. As DNA, the CDR3 is TGCGCCAGCAGCCCGAGGGACGCAGAGGATACGCAGTATTTT. Protein sequence: CASSPRDAEDTQYF.

The CDR3 nucleotides are TGTGCCAGCAGCTTACCTGGGCCCCGGGGGTCCCAAGAGACCCAGTACTTC. This encodes CASSLPGPRGSQETQYF. The chain combines TRBV7-8 with TRBJ2-5; TRBD2 is a possible D gene (6 bases). Trimming shortened V by 2 bases and J by 1 base, and 17 bases separated the two germline ends. The CDR3 spans 17 residues. Germline CDR1 and CDR2: SGHVS and FQNEAQ.

This clonotype was counted between two and nine times. This rearrangement joins TRBV20-1 to TRBJ2-1; 14 nucleotides match TRBD2. CDR1 is DFQATT, CDR2 SNEGSKA, per germline (reference sequence). J lost 7 bases, V lost 3 bases, and 8 bases had no gene match. The CDR3 consists of 16 residues. CDR3 residues: CSARQGLAGAQNEQFF. The CDR3 bases are TGCAGTGCTAGGCAGGGACTAGCGGGGGCCCAGAATGAGCAGTTCTTC.

This clonotype came up a few times. The chain combines TRBV6-2 or TRBV6-3 with TRBJ1-2, with 10 bases that match TRBD1. Germline CDR1 and CDR2: MNHEY and SVGEGT. The CDR3 runs to 14 residues. J gave up 4 bases and V 6 bases, and 5 bases lay outside the gene matches. CDR3 residues: CASRRDRGPYGYTF. In DNA form, the CDR3 reads TGTGCCAGCAGACGGGACAGGGGTCCCTATGGCTACACCTTC.

The rearrangement links TRBV28 to TRBJ2-7; 14 bases line up with TRBD2. CDR3 size: 18 residues. Germline V lookup: CDR1 MDHEN, CDR2 SYDVKM. The V and J ends lost 5 bases and 1 base, in that order; junction bases with no gene match: 10. The CDR3 DNA reads TGTGCCAGCAGTCCCCCGGGACTAGCGGGAGCCTATTCCTACGAGCAGTACTTC. This translates into CASSPPGLAGAYSYEQYF.

The rearrangement links TRBV10-3 to TRBJ1-2; D gene ambiguous. The CDR3 totals 16 residues. Germline-derived CDR1 and CDR2 are ENHRY and SYGVKD. Trimming shortened V by 0 bases and J by 5 bases, and 16 bases separated the two germline ends. CDR3 region: CAISESTRVEGYGYTF. DNA for the CDR3: TGTGCCATCAGTGAGTCGACTCGGGTAGAGGGATATGGCTACACCTTC.

CDR3 loop: CASSWTSGGPNTQYF. The CDR3 nucleotides read TGTGCCAGCAGCTGGACTAGCGGGGGACCAAATACGCAGTATTTT. This sequence joins TRBV7-2 and TRBJ2-3; 13 positions agree with TRBD2. V shed 4 bases and J 7 bases; nucleotides not matched to a gene: 5. CDR3 size: 15 residues. The germline gives CDR1 SGHTA, CDR2 FQGNSA.

This clonotype was seen a few times. This chain uses TRBV10-3 with TRBJ2-5; 7 nucleotides align to TRBD1. Germline V gene data show CDR1 as ENHRY and CDR2 as SYGVKD. This CDR3 spans 13 amino acids. Germline trimming cut 4 bases from V and 2 bases from J; bases unmatched to any gene: 1. CDR3 DNA sequence: TGTGCCATCAGTGTGGACAGGCAAGAGACCCAGTACTTC. Amino acids: CAISVDRQETQYF.

This chain joins TRBV20-1 and TRBJ2-1, with D possibly matching TRBD2 (6 bases). Trimming removed 2 bases at V and 3 bases at J, with 14 bases between. The CDR3 consists of 15 residues. Germline V gene lookup returns CDR1 DFQATT and CDR2 SNEGSKA (reference sequence). The CDR3 loop is CSARNPGLGYNEQFF. CDR3 nucleotides: TGCAGTGCTAGAAACCCGGGACTTGGCTACAATGAGCAGTTCTTC.